This T cell receptor beta chain was profiled in a study of T cell responses to AZD1222 COVID-19 vaccine. This CDR3 contains 15 residues. With 3 bases removed from V and 0 bases from J, the gap between germline ends came to 9 bases. Germline-derived CDR1 and CDR2 are MNHEY and SVGAGI. General study findings and limits: Baseline antibody screening turned up just a handful of seropositive AZD1222 recipients.

Here immunoSEQ multiplex PCR was the method, and the copy in TCRdb shows in-frame clones only, minus some. This table holds about 86,000 clones, roughly 89% found once. About this clone itself: Its target is not known.

This sample comprised peripheral blood, obtained on day 0 of AZD1222 vaccination. V is TRBV6-5 and J is TRBJ2-1, with a tentative D call TRBD2 (6 bases). The TCR sequence derives from an adult in good health. The CDR3 region is CASSYRDFSYNEQFF. The CDR3 nucleotides read TGTGCCAGCAGTTATAGGGACTTCTCCTACAATGAGCAGTTCTTC.